The clone carrying this TCR beta chain was picked up a small number of times. Its antigen is still unknown. The data originate from a study of somatic mutations in cytotoxic T cells in rheumatoid arthritis. Study context: In some cases, T-cell populations stained with V beta antibodies were flow-sorted at nearly 100% purity, and these included V beta1+ cells sequenced for TCRB. Study-level results: Rheumatoid arthritis patients showed slight TRBV07 underrepresentation, and this was not adjusted for multiple comparisons.

Generated by immunoSEQ multiplex PCR, the TCRdb table keeps only in-frame clones and is missing some. Found here are approximately 24,000 clones, roughly 74% of them singletons; the top ten hold roughly 9.9%. The junction had 2 bases not matched to a gene; V was cut back by 6 bases and J by 1 base. The germline CDR1 and CDR2 sequences are MNHNS and SASEGT. The CDR3 loop spans 13 amino acids. Sequences were obtained from CD8+ T cells sorted from blood. The receptor was derived from a woman between 18 and 29 years old in good health. The genes are TRBV6-1 and TRBJ1-1; 7 bases agree with TRBD1. The CDR3 here is CASRGQSNTEAFF. The CDR3 region has the DNA TGTGCCAGCAGGGGACAGTCGAACACTGAAGCTTTCTTT.